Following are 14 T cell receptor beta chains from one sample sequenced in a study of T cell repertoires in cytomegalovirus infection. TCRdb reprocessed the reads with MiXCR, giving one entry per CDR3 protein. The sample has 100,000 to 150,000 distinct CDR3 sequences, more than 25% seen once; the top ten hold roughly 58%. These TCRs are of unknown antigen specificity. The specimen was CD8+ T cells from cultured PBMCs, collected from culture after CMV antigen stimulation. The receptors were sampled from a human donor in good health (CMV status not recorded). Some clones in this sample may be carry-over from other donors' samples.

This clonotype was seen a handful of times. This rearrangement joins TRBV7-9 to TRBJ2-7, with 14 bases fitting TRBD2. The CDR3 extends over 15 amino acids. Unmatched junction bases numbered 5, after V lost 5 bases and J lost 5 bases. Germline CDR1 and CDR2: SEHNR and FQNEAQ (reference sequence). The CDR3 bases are TGTGCCAGCAGCCCCGGGACTAGCGGGGGTCACGAGCAGTACTTC. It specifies CASSPGTSGGHEQYF.

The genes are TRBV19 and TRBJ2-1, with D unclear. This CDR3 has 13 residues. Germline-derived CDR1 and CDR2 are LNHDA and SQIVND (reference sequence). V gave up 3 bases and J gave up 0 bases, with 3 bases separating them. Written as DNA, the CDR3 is TGTGCCAGTAGTATTAGCTCCTACAATGAGCAGTTCTTC. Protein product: CASSISSYNEQFF.

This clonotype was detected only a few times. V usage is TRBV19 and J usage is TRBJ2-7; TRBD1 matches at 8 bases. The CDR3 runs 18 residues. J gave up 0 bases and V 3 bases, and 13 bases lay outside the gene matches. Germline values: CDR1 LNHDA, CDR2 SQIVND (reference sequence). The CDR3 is CASSIFFLDRVSSYEQYF. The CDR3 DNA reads TGTGCCAGTAGTATTTTTTTCTTGGACAGGGTATCCTCCTACGAGCAGTACTTC.

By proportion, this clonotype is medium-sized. This CDR3 reads CASRPTGQGTDTQYF. The CDR3 DNA reads TGTGCCAGCAGACCTACGGGACAGGGGACAGATACGCAGTATTTT. V is TRBV12-3 or TRBV12-4 and J is TRBJ2-3; TRBD1 agrees at 10 bases. The CDR3 sequence is 15 residues long. V lost 6 bases to trimming and J lost 3 bases; unmatched junction nucleotides: 6.

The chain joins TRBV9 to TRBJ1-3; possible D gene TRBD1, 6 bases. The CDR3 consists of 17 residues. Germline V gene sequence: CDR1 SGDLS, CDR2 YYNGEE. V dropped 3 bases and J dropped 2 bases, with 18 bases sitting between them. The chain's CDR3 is CASSAEDSALPGNTIYF. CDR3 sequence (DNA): TGTGCCAGCAGCGCAGAGGACAGCGCGCTCCCTGGAAACACCATATATTTT. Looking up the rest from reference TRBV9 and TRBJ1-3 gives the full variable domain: DSGVTQTPKHLITATGQRVTLRCSPRSGDLSVYWYQQSLDQGLQFLIQYYNGEERAKGNILERFSAQQFPDLHSELNLSSLELGDSALYFCASSAEDSALPGNTIYFGEGSWLTVV.

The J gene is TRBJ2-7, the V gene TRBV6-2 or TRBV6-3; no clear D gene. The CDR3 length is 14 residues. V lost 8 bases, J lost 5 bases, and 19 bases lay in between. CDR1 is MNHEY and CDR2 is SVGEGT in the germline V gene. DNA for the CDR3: TGTGCCAGCGCTGTCGCCCCGGGTAGCCACGAGCAGTACTTC. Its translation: CASAVAPGSHEQYF.

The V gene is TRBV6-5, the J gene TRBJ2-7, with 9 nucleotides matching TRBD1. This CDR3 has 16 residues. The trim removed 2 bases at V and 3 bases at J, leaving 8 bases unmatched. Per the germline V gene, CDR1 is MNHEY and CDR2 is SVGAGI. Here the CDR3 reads CASSYELGTGFYEQYF. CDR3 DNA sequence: TGTGCCAGCAGTTACGAATTAGGGACAGGGTTCTACGAGCAGTACTTC.

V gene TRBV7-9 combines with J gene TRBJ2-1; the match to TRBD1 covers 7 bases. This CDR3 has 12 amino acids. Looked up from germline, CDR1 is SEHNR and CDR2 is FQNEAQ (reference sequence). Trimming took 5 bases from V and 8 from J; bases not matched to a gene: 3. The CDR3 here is CASSPDRDEQFF. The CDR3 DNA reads TGTGCCAGCAGCCCAGACAGGGATGAGCAGTTCTTC.

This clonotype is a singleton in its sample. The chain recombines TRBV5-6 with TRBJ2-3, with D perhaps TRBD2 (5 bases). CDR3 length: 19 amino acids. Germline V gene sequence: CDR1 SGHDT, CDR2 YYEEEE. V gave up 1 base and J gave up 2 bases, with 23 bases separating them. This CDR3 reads CASSLKYMLREGITDTQYF. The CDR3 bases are TGTGCCAGCAGCTTGAAATACATGCTCCGGGAAGGTATCACAGATACGCAGTATTTT.

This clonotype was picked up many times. In DNA, the CDR3 is TGCGCCAGCAGCCAGTACCCCGGACAGGAGAATTCACCCCTCCACTTT. It is translated as CASSQYPGQENSPLHF. The rearrangement joins TRBV4-1 to TRBJ1-6, with 7 bases lining up with TRBD1. With 3 bases clipped from V and 7 bases from J, the junction kept 9 bases outside the gene matches. The CDR3 consists of 16 residues. Germline CDR1 MGHRA, CDR2 YSYEKL.

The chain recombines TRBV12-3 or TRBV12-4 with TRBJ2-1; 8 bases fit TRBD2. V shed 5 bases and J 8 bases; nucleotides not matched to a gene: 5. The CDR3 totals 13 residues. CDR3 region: CASSPETSDEQFF. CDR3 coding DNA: TGTGCCAGCAGTCCGGAGACTAGCGATGAGCAGTTCTTC.

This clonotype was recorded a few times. The CDR3 reads CASSFGGSGDYGYTF. CDR3 nucleotides: TGTGCCAGCAGTTTCGGGGGCTCCGGTGACTATGGCTACACCTTC. The chain uses TRBV25-1 and TRBJ1-2, with D perhaps TRBD1 (6 bases). Germline V gene lookup returns CDR1 MGHDK and CDR2 SYGVNS. There are 15 residues in the CDR3. Trimming left V 5 bases short and J 3 bases short, with 16 bases between.

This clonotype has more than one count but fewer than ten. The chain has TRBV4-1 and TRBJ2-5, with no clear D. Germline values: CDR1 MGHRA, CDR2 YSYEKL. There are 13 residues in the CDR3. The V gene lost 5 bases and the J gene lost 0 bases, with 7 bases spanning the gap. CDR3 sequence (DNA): TGCGCCAGCAGCAGGGATTACCAAGAGACCCAGTACTTC. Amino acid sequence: CASSRDYQETQYF.

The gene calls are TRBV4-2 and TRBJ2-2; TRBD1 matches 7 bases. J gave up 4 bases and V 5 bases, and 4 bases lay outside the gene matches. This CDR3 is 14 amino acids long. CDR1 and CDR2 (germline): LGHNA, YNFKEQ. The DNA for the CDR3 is TGTGCCAGCAGCAACCGACAGGGCACCGGGGAGCTGTTTTTT. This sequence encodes CASSNRQGTGELFF.